This paragraph covers one TCR beta chain sequence. There is no known antigen for this receptor. Base qualities are not provided; no much larger clone lies one nucleotide away. The V and J ends are trimmed by 4 bases and 4 bases, leaving 14 bases between them. From a lookup of the germline V gene (reference sequence), CDR1 and CDR2 are MNHEY and SMNVEV. The CDR3 spans 15 residues, from the cysteine through the phenylalanine. Only the CDR3 DNA is retained, 45 bases long and in frame from the first base. TCRbeta CDR3 regions were amplified from genomic DNA using the immunoSEQ Assay, a bias-controlled multiplex PCR. In the original analysis: Within the assay, amplification of reference gene primers was used to estimate how many nucleated cells each sample contained. To quantify the absolute abundance of each unique TCRbeta CDR3 rearrangement, sequence reads were collapsed and filtered. For each sample, productive Simpson clonality was calculated as the square root of Simpson's diversity index over productive rearrangements. The clones in this table, taken by TCRdb from immuneACCESS, are in-frame only. Not every clone is retained; where verified, under half of the shortfall comes from an unresolved V gene, and the cause of the rest is unknown. The V and J calls and clone size were taken over from that table, and D and trimming were inferred from the DNA. The sample records about 220,000 clones, roughly 84% of which are singletons. 5.1% of the sample lies in the top ten.

The entry originates in a study of blood T cell repertoires in COVID-19 (dated by TCRdb to 2019 to 2021). The study in broad terms: Samples from collaborators originated in the United States, Italy and Spain and spanned both the acute and convalescent phases of COVID-19. The samples were drawn from the first 160 participants of the ongoing ImmuneRACE study and from 1,200 or so subjects provided by 6 global collaborators. The repertoires were made available in a free public database intended to serve as a resource for research on the immune response to SARS-CoV-2. Where available, HLA class I and class II types were taken from metadata supplied by the sample provider and were not determined by assay-based typing. Deeply sampled blood TCRbeta repertoires from subjects exposed to, actively infected with, or recovered from COVID-19 were included in the dataset. Sample metadata almost always included a de-identified subject ID, COVID-19 status, age in years and sex. The material from the prospective study consisted of cDNA or gDNA derived from T cells, B-cell-depleted T cells, or PBMCs. The study at large found these results: How much clinical and demographic metadata was included differed by source and by participant, and the metadata was provided uncurated.

Another Seattle source contributed samples from volunteer blood donors who had recovered from COVID-19. The collaborating institutions used their own protocols to collect whole blood in K2EDTA tubes. For TCRbeta analysis, collaborators shipped samples in one of three forms: frozen whole blood, isolated PBMCs, or DNA extracted from either of those sample types. Recombination linked TRBV27 to TRBJ1-5, with TRBD1 as a weak D call on 6 bases. Sample: peripheral blood. The TCR was taken from a woman aged 55-70 years who had recovered from COVID-19. Here the CDR3 is given as CASSSGTLGNQPQHF. The DNA sequence follows: TGTGCCAGCAGTTCGGGGACATTAGGAAATCAGCCCCAGCATTTT.